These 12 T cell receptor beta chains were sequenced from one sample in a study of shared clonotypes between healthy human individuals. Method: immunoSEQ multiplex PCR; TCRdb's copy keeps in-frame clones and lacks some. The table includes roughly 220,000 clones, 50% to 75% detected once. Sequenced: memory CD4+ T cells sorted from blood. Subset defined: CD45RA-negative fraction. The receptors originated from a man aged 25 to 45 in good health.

The CDR3 coding sequence is TGTGCCAGCTCACCGACTTCTTTCGGGGGCACAGATACGCAGTATTTT. As protein: CASSPTSFGGTDTQYF. The chain has TRBV18 and TRBJ2-3; perhaps TRBD2 as D (5 bases). Germline CDR1 KGHSH, CDR2 LQKENI. The V and J ends lost 3 bases and 1 base respectively, with 14 bases between them. The CDR3 totals 16 residues.

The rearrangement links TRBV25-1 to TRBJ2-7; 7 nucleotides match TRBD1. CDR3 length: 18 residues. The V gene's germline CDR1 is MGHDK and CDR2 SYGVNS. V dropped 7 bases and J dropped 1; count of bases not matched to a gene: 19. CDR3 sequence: CASTPTFQTGTESYEQYF. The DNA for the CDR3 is TGTGCCAGCACGCCCACTTTCCAGACCGGGACAGAATCCTACGAGCAGTACTTC.

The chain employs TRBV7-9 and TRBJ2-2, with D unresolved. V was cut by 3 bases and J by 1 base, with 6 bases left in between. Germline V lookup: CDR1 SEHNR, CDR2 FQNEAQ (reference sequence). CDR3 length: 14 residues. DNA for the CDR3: TGTGCCAGCAGCTTGTTTGGGAACACCGGGGAGCTGTTTTTT. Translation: CASSLFGNTGELFF.

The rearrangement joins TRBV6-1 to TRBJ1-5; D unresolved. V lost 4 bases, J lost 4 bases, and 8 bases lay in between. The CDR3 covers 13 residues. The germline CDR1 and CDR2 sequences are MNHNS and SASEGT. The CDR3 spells CASSVDRNQPQHF. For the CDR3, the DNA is TGTGCCAGCAGTGTGGACCGAAATCAGCCCCAGCATTTT.

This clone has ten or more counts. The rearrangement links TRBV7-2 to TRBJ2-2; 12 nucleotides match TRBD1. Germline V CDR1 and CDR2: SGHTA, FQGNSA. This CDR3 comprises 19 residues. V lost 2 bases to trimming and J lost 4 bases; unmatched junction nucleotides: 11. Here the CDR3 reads CASSLRGQGAFLGTGELFF. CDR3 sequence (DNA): TGTGCCAGCAGCTTAAGGGGACAGGGGGCTTTTTTGGGCACCGGGGAGCTGTTTTTT.

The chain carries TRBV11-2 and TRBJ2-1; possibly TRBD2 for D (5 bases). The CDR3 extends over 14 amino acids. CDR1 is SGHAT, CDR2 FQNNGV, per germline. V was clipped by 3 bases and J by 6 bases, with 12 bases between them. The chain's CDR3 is CASSLLVRANEQFF. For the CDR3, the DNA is TGTGCCAGCAGCTTGCTCGTGAGGGCCAATGAGCAGTTCTTC.

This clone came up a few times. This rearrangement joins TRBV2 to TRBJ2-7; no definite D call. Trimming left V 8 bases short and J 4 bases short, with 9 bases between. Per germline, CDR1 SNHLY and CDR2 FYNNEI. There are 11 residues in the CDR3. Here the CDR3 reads CASGEDYEQYF. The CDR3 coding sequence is TGTGCCAGCGGGGAAGATTACGAGCAGTACTTC.

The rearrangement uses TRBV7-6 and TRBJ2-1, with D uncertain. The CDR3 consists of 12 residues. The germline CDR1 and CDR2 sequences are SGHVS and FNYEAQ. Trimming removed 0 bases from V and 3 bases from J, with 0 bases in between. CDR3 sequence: CASSLAYNEQFF. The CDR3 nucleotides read TGTGCCAGCAGCTTAGCCTACAATGAGCAGTTCTTC.

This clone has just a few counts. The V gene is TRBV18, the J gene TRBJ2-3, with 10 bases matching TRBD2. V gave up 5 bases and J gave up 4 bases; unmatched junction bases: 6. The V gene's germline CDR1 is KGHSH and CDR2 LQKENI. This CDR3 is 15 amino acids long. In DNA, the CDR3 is TGTGCCAGCTCAAAACTAGCGGGGACGGCAGATACGCAGTATTTT. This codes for CASSKLAGTADTQYF.

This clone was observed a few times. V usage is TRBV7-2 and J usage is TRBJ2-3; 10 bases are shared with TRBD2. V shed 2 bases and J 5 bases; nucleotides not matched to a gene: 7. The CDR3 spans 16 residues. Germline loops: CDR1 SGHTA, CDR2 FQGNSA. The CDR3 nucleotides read TGTGCCAGCAGCTTATTTCCTAGCGGGGGCCAAGATACGCAGTATTTT. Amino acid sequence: CASSLFPSGGQDTQYF. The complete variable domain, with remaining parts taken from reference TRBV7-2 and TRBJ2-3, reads GAGVSQSPSNKVTEKGKDVELRCDPISGHTALYWYRQSLGQGLEFLIYFQGNSAPDKSGLPSDRFSAERTGGSVSTLTIQRTQQEDSAVYLCASSLFPSGGQDTQYFGPGTRLTVL.

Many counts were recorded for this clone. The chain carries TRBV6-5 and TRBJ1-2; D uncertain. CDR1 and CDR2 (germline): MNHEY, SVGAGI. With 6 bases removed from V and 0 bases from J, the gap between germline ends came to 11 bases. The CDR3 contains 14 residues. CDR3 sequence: CASSFARANYGYTF. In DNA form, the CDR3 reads TGTGCCAGCAGCTTCGCGCGGGCTAACTATGGCTACACCTTC.

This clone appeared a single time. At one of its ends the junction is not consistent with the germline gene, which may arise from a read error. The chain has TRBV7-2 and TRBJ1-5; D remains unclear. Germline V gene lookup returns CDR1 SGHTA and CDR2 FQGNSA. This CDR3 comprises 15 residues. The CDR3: CVSSAVGRRNQPQHF. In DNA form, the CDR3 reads TGTGTCAGCAGCGCCGTAGGGCGTCGCAATCAGCCCCAGCATTTT.